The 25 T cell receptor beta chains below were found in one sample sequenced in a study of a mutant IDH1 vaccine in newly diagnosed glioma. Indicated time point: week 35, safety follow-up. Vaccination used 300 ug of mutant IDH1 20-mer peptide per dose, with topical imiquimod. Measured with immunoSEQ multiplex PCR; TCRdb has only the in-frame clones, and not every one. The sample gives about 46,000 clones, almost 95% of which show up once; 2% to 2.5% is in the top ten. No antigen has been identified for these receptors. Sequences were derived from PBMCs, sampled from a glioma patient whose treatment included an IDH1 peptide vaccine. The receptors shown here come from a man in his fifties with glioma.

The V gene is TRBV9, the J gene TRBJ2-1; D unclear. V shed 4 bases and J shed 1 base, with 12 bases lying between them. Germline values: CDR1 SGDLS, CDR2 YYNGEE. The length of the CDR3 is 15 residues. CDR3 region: CASSPAAVSYNEQFF. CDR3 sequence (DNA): TGTGCCAGCAGCCCAGCTGCGGTATCCTACAATGAGCAGTTCTTC.

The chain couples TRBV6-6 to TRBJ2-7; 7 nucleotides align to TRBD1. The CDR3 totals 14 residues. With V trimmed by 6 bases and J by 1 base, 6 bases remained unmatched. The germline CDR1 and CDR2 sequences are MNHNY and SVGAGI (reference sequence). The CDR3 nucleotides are TGTGCCAGCAGCCGGGACAGCAATTCCTACGAGCAGTACTTC. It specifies CASSRDSNSYEQYF.

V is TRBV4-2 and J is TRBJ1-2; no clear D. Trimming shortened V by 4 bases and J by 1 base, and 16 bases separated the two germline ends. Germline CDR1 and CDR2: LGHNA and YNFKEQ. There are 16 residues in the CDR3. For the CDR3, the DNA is TGTGCCAGCAGCCGAGATAAACTGACCGGTAACTATGGCTACACCTTC. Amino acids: CASSRDKLTGNYGYTF.

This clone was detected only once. The CDR3 protein is CASSESGGNQPQHF. In nucleotides, the CDR3 is TGTGCCAGCAGTGAATCAGGGGGCAATCAGCCCCAGCATTTT. V is TRBV6-4 and J is TRBJ1-5; weak D call: TRBD1 (6 bases). Trimming took off 3 bases at V and 2 bases at J, with 8 bases between the two ends. The germline V gene encodes CDR1 MRHNA and CDR2 SNTAGT. The CDR3 is 14 amino acids.

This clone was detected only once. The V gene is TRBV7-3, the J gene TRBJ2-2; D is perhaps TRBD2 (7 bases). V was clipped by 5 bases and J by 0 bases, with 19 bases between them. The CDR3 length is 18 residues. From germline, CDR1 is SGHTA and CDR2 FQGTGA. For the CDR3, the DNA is TGTGCCAGCAGCCCGTACGGCGGGGGCTCCACGAACACCGGGGAGCTGTTTTTT. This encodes CASSPYGGGSTNTGELFF.

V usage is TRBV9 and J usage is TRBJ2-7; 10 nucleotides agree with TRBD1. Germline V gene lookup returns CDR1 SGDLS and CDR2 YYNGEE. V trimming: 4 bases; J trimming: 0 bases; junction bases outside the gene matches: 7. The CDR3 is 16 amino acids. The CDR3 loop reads CASSMTGGPSSYEQYF. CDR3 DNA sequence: TGTGCCAGCAGCATGACAGGGGGCCCTAGCTCCTACGAGCAGTACTTC.

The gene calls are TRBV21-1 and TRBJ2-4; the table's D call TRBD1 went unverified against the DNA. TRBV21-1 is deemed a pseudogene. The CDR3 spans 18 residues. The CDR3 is CASMKTQGHNLAKNIQYF. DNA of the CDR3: TGTGCCAGTATGAAAACCCAGGGTCATAATTTAGCCAAAAACATTCAGTACTTC.

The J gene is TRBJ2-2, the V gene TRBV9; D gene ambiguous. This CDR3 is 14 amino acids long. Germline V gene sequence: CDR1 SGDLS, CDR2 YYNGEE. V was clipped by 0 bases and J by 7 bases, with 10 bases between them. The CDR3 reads CASSVAEGRGELFF. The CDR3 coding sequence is TGTGCCAGCAGCGTAGCTGAAGGGCGCGGGGAGCTGTTTTTT.

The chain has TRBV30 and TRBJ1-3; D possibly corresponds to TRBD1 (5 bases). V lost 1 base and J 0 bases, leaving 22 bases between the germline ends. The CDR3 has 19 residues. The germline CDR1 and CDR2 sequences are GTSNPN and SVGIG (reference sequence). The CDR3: CAWSGSGFGALISGNTIYF. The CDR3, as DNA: TGTGCCTGGAGTGGGTCAGGGTTCGGTGCCCTTATCTCTGGAAACACCATATATTTT.

CDR3 DNA: TGTGCCAGCAGCGTAGGTGGAGCGGGAGGCTCCTACGAGCAGTACTTC. This gives the protein CASSVGGAGGSYEQYF. The chain has TRBV9 and TRBJ2-7; TRBD2 matches 9 bases. The ends lost 0 bases at V and 0 bases at J; junction bases unmatched: 4. Germline V gives CDR1 SGDLS, CDR2 YYNGEE. This CDR3 contains 16 residues.

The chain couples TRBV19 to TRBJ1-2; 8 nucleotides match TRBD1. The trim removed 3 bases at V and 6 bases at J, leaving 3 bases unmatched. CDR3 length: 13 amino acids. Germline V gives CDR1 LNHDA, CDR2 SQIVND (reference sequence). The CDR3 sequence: CASSMTGAHGYTF. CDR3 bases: TGTGCCAGTAGTATGACAGGGGCCCATGGCTACACCTTC. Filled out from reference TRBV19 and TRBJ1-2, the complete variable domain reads DGGITQSPKYLFRKEGQNVTLSCEQNLNHDAMYWYRQDPGQGLRLIYYSQIVNDFQKGDIAEGYSVSREKKESFPLTVTSAQKNPTAFYLCASSMTGAHGYTFGSGTRLTVV.

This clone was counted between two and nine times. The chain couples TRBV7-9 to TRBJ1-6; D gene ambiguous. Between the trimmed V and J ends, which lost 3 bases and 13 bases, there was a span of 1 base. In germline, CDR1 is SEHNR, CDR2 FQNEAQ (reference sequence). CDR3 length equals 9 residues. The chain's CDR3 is CASSFPLHF. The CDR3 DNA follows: TGTGCCAGCAGCTTTCCCCTCCACTTT.

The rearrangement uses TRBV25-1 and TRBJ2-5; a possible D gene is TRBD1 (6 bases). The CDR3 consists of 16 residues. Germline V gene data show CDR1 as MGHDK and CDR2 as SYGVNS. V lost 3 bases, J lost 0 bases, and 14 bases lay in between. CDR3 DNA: TGTGCCAGCAGTGATCAGGGAAGGGGGTACCAAGAGACCCAGTACTTC. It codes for CASSDQGRGYQETQYF.

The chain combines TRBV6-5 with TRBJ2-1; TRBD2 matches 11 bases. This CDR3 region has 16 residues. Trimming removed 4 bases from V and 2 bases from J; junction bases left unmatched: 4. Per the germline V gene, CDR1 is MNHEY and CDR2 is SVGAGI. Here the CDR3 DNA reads TGTGCCAGCAGTTCCCGACTAGCGGGAACCTACAATGAGCAGTTCTTC. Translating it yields CASSSRLAGTYNEQFF.

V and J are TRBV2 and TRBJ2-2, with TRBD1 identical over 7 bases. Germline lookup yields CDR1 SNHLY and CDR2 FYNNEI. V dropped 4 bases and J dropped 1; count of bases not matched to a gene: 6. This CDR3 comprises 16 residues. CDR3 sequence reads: CASSAGTARNTGELFF. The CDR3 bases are TGTGCCAGCAGTGCCGGGACAGCGAGGAACACCGGGGAGCTGTTTTTT.

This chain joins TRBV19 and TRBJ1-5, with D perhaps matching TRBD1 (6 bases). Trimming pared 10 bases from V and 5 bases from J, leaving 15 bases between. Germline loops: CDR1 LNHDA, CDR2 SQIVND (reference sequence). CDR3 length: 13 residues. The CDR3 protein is CATEDSSDQPQHF. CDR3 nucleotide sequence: TGTGCCACGGAGGACAGTTCCGATCAGCCCCAGCATTTT.

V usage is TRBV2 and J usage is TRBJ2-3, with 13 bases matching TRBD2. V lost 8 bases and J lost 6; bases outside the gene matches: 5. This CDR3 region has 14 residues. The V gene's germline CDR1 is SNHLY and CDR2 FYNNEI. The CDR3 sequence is CASSTSGGVDTQYF. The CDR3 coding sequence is TGTGCCAGCTCCACTAGCGGGGGGGTGGATACGCAGTATTTT.

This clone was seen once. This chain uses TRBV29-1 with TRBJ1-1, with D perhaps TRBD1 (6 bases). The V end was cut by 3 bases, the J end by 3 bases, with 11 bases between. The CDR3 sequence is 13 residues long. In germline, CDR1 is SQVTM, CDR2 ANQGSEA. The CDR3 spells CSVEWGGYTEAFF. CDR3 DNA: TGCAGCGTTGAGTGGGGGGGCTACACTGAAGCTTTCTTT.

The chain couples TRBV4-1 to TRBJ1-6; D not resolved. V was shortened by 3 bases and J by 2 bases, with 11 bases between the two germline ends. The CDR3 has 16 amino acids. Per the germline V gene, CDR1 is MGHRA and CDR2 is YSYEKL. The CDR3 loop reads CASSQRLVPYNSPLHF. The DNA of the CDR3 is TGCGCCAGCAGCCAGCGGCTGGTCCCCTATAATTCACCCCTCCACTTT.

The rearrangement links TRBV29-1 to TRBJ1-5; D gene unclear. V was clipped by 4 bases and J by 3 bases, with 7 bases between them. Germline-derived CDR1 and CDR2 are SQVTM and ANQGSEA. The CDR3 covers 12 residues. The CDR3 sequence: CSVAGFNQPQHF. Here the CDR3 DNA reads TGCAGCGTTGCGGGTTTCAATCAGCCCCAGCATTTT.

This CDR3 is CASSSDRLPTF. The CDR3 DNA sequence: TGTGCCAGCAGCTCGGACAGGCTTCCCACCTTC. The rearrangement uses TRBV7-9 and TRBJ1-2; 7 bases are a match to TRBD1. V gave up 4 bases and J gave up 13 bases; unmatched junction bases: 6. CDR3 length: 11 amino acids. Germline CDR1 SEHNR, CDR2 FQNEAQ (reference sequence).

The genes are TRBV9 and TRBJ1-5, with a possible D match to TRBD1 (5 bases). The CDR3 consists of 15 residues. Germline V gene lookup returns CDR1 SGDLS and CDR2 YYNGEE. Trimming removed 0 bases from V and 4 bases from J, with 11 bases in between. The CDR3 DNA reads TGTGCCAGCAGCGTAGGAGGAGGGGTAAATCAGCCCCAGCATTTT. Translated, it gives CASSVGGGVNQPQHF.

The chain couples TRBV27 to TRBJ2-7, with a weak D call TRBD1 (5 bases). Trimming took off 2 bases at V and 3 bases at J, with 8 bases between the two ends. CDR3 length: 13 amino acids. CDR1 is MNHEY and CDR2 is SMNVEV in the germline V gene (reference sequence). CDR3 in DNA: TGTGCCAGCAGTTTAGGGGCTGTCTACGAGCAGTACTTC. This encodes CASSLGAVYEQYF.

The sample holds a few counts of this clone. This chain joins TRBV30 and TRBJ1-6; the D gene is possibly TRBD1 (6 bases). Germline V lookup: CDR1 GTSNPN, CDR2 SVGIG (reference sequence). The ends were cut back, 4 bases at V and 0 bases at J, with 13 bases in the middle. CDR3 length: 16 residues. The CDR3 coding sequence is TGTGCCTGGAAGAAGGGGGGGAACTCCTATAATTCACCCCTCCACTTT. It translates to CAWKKGGNSYNSPLHF.

The CDR3: CSVDGGGHSYEQYF. The CDR3 nucleotides are TGCAGCGTTGATGGGGGGGGCCACTCCTACGAGCAGTACTTC. J is TRBJ2-7 and V is TRBV29-1; D is perhaps TRBD2 (7 bases). V was shortened by 3 bases and J by 0 bases, with 12 bases between the two germline ends. The CDR3 sequence is 14 residues long. Germline V gene data show CDR1 as SQVTM and CDR2 as ANQGSEA.